A selection of T cell receptor beta chains follows, all from one sample in a study of T cells after yellow fever vaccination. TCRdb re-derived calls from the 5' RACE reads in MiXCR, one entry per CDR3 protein. Here the sample spans more than 450,000 distinct CDR3 sequences, about a fifth being singletons. The sequencing used PBMCs, collected roughly 20 days after the first yellow fever vaccination. These TCRs come from a man younger than 30 who received the YFV17D yellow fever vaccine. The CDR3 runs from the conserved cysteine through the conserved F or W. The order of the fields is J gene, clone size, V gene, CDR3 protein. The size field is filled for only some rows; it gives once, few, many or a size class.

TRBJ2-5,NA,TRBV5-1,CASSSGSGGTQYF
TRBJ2-3,NA,TRBV3-1,CASSQGRADTQYF
TRBJ2-1,once,TRBV7-3,CASSLSRVNKQFF
TRBJ2-6,NA,TRBV20-1,CSALDVGPGANVLTF
TRBJ1-5,NA,TRBV18,CASSPRGSDNQPQHF
TRBJ2-7,NA,TRBV20-1,CSARDLGHPYEQYF
TRBJ1-2,NA,TRBV10-3,CAISAAGNYGYTF
TRBJ2-5,NA,TRBV19,CASTRLAGEETQYF
TRBJ1-1,NA,TRBV4-1,CASSQDKGHRIFF
TRBJ1-1,few,TRBV7-2,CASSPSGQQNTEAFF
TRBJ1-2,few,TRBV18,CASSPRLDRANYGYTF
TRBJ1-2,NA,TRBV28,CASLRTSHYGYTF
TRBJ2-3,few,TRBV5-1,CASSLPLAGISTDTQYF
TRBJ2-1,NA,TRBV5-6,CASSWTPSGNEQFF
TRBJ2-1,many,TRBV7-2,CASSPSPQGTDEQFF
TRBJ2-3,NA,TRBV10-3,CATAWDSATDTQYF
TRBJ2-3,NA,TRBV5-1,CASSPSFLSPGGTDTQYF